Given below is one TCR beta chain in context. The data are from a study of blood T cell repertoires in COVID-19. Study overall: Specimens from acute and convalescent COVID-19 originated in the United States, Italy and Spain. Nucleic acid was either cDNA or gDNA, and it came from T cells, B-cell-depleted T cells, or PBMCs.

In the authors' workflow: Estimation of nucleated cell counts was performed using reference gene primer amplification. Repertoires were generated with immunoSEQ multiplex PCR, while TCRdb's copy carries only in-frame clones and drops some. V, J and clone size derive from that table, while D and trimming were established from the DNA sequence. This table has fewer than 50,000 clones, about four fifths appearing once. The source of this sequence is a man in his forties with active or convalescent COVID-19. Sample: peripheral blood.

The CDR3 is CASSPGGGPHQETQYF. The DNA of the CDR3 is TGCGCCAGCAGCCCGGGCGGGGGACCCCATCAAGAGACCCAGTACTTC. The chain couples TRBV5-1 to TRBJ2-5, with TRBD2 identical over 7 bases. Per the germline V gene, CDR1 is SGHRS and CDR2 is YFSETQ. V was pared by 4 bases and J by 2 bases, with 11 bases of the junction left unmatched. This CDR3 spans 16 amino acids.